The 21 T cell receptor beta chains below come from one sample, sequenced in a study of identical twins. TCRdb fed the 5' RACE reads into MiXCR, producing one record per CDR3 protein. The sample carries hundreds of thousands of distinct CDR3 sequences, 5.5% to 7.5% recorded once. Sequenced input: naive T cells sorted from blood. All receptors derive from a man aged 18 to 29 in good health.

The rearrangement links TRBV4-1 to TRBJ2-3; D remains unclear. CDR1 is MGHRA and CDR2 is YSYEKL in the germline V gene. This CDR3 spans 15 amino acids. V was pared by 4 bases and J by 4 bases, with 15 bases between. CDR3 sequence reads: CASSPGGGESDTQYF. The CDR3 DNA is TGCGCCAGCAGCCCGGGCGGCGGAGAGTCAGATACGCAGTATTTT.

This clonotype showed up many times. The rearrangement uses TRBV5-1 and TRBJ2-1; TRBD2 aligns across 10 bases. Trimming at V came to 2 bases and at J to 9 bases, leaving 5 bases not matched to a gene. The CDR3 is made up of 14 amino acids. Germline-derived CDR1 and CDR2 are SGHRS and YFSETQ. CDR3 coding DNA: TGCGCCAGCAGCTTAGCGGGGGGGGCCATTGAGCAGTTCTTC. Protein: CASSLAGGAIEQFF.

The table lists this clonotype with many counts. The chain links TRBV9 to TRBJ2-5, with D tentatively TRBD1 (6 bases). V shed 4 bases and J shed 7 bases, with 20 bases lying between them. Germline CDR1 and CDR2: SGDLS and YYNGEE. This CDR3 has 15 amino acids. Here the CDR3 reads CASSQTTGPVGTQYF. The CDR3 DNA is TGTGCCAGCAGCCAGACGACAGGCCCGGTAGGGACCCAGTACTTC.

The sample holds a few counts of this clonotype. The chain recombines TRBV29-1 with TRBJ2-7; weak D call: TRBD1 (5 bases). Germline CDR1 is SQVTM and CDR2 is ANQGSEA. This CDR3 is built from 14 residues. Trimming took off 6 bases at V and 2 bases at J, with 17 bases between the two ends. The CDR3 loop reads CSVHGWGSPYEQYF. In nucleotides, the CDR3 is TGCAGCGTCCACGGGTGGGGCAGTCCCTACGAGCAGTACTTC.

This clonotype was recorded at least ten times. The chain links TRBV27 to TRBJ1-6; no definite D call. The V end was cut by 3 bases, the J end by 6 bases, with 3 bases between. Germline V gene sequence: CDR1 MNHEY, CDR2 SMNVEV (reference sequence). The CDR3 is 12 residues long. The CDR3 sequence: CASSFPNSPLHF. The CDR3 DNA reads as TGTGCCAGCAGTTTCCCTAATTCACCCCTCCACTTT.

This clonotype has a count of ten or more. The rearrangement uses TRBV6-5 and TRBJ2-3; no firm D call. Deletions cut 3 bases from V and 4 bases from J, with 11 bases between. There are 14 residues in the CDR3. Per the germline V gene, CDR1 is MNHEY and CDR2 is SVGAGI. The CDR3, as DNA: TGTGCCAGCAGTTATTTAGAAAAACCAGATACGCAGTATTTT. Translating gives CASSYLEKPDTQYF.

V usage is TRBV12-3 or TRBV12-4 and J usage is TRBJ2-1; 11 nucleotides agree with TRBD2. CDR3 length: 14 amino acids. V lost 5 bases, J lost 8 bases, and 5 bases stayed unmatched. CDR3 residues: CASSILAGVDEQFF. In DNA, the CDR3 is TGTGCCAGCAGTATACTAGCGGGAGTCGATGAGCAGTTCTTC.

This clonotype showed up many times. This chain uses TRBV7-2 with TRBJ2-7; perhaps TRBD2 as D (6 bases). CDR3 length equals 13 residues. The V end was cut by 0 bases, the J end by 6 bases, with 9 bases between. Germline CDR1 reads SGHTA; CDR2 reads FQGNSA. CDR3 nucleotide sequence: TGTGCCAGCAGCTTAGCTCGCGGGACCGAGCAGTACTTC. Translated: CASSLARGTEQYF.

This chain uses TRBV11-2 with TRBJ2-1, with TRBD1 matching 7 bases. The CDR3 extends over 12 amino acids. Germline trimming cut 8 bases from V and 8 bases from J; bases unmatched to any gene: 6. Germline lookup yields CDR1 SGHAT and CDR2 FQNNGV. The CDR3 here is CASQGVGDEQFF. CDR3 bases: TGTGCCAGCCAGGGGGTCGGGGATGAGCAGTTCTTC.

This rearrangement joins TRBV12-3 or TRBV12-4 to TRBJ1-1; 8 bases line up with TRBD1. The CDR3 extends over 15 amino acids. V was pared by 3 bases and J by 7 bases, with 10 bases of the junction left unmatched. CDR3 coding DNA: TGTGCCAGCAGTTTCGGACAGGGCAACCAGGGTGAAGCTTTCTTT. This encodes CASSFGQGNQGEAFF.

The chain is built from TRBV11-2 and TRBJ2-2, with a weak D call TRBD2 (5 bases). This CDR3 is built from 18 residues. In germline, CDR1 is SGHAT, CDR2 FQNNGV. Trimming removed 2 bases from V and 6 bases from J, with 22 bases in between. For the CDR3, the DNA is TGTGCCAGCAGCTTAACATATACTTTAGAGGGTGCCGCCGGGGAGCTGTTTTTT. Its translation: CASSLTYTLEGAAGELFF.

The table lists this clonotype with a few counts. The chain recombines TRBV20-1 with TRBJ2-1, with D possibly matching TRBD2 (6 bases). V dropped 5 bases and J dropped 4 bases, with 12 bases sitting between them. This CDR3 contains 13 residues. Germline V CDR1 and CDR2: DFQATT, SNEGSKA (reference sequence). The CDR3 sequence is CSAHRDFYNEQFF. CDR3 coding DNA: TGCAGTGCTCACCGGGACTTTTACAATGAGCAGTTCTTC.

At least ten counts were recorded for this clonotype. The chain combines TRBV5-6 with TRBJ2-7; no firm D call. The germline CDR1 and CDR2 sequences are SGHDT and YYEEEE. V gave up 3 bases and J gave up 3 bases, with 10 bases separating them. The length of the CDR3 is 13 residues. The CDR3 sequence is CASSSGPNYEQYF. The CDR3 DNA reads as TGTGCCAGCAGCTCCGGACCAAACTACGAGCAGTACTTC.

The chain has TRBV7-9 and TRBJ2-3; tentative D call: TRBD2 (5 bases). Germline CDR1 SEHNR, CDR2 FQNEAQ (reference sequence). Trimming took 4 bases from V and 2 from J, leaving 16 bases between them. CDR3 size: 16 residues. CDR3 coding DNA: TGTGCCAGCAGCTCCGCAACAGCGGAGTTCACAGATACGCAGTATTTT. Translation: CASSSATAEFTDTQYF. Using reference TRBV7-9 and TRBJ2-3 for the parts outside the CDR3, the full variable domain is DTGVSQNPRHKITKRGQNVTFRCDPISEHNRLYWYRQTLGQGPEFLTYFQNEAQLEKSRLLSDRFSAERPKGSFSTLEIQRTEQGDSAMYLCASSSATAEFTDTQYFGPGTRLTVL.

This clonotype occurred many times. The rearrangement joins TRBV6-6 to TRBJ2-2, with D possibly being TRBD1 (6 bases). V was pared by 6 bases and J by 9 bases, with 11 bases between. Germline CDR1 and CDR2: MNHNY and SVGAGI (reference sequence). The CDR3 totals 12 residues. CDR3 region: CASRAGARELFF. The CDR3 DNA is TGTGCCAGCAGAGCAGGGGCACGGGAGCTGTTTTTT.

This clonotype was recorded a few times. This chain connects TRBV27 to TRBJ1-4, with D perhaps TRBD1 (6 bases). The CDR3 is made up of 13 amino acids. CDR1 and CDR2 (germline): MNHEY, SMNVEV (reference sequence). Trimming removed 4 bases from V and 13 bases from J, with 16 bases in between. The CDR3 bases are TGTGCCAGCAGTTCATCAGGGGTTTTTGGACTGTTTTTT. Protein: CASSSSGVFGLFF. The full variable domain, rest sourced from reference TRBV27 and TRBJ1-4, is EAQVTQNPRYLITVTGKKLTVTCSQNMNHEYMSWYRQDPGLGLRQIYYSMNVEVTDKGDVPEGYKVSRKEKRNFPLILESPSPNQTSLYFCASSSSGVFGLFFGSGTQLSVL.

This clonotype was observed at least ten times. The V and J genes are TRBV6-1 and TRBJ2-1, with D tentatively TRBD1 or TRBD2 (7 bases each). V lost 6 bases, J lost 16 bases, and 28 bases lay in between. Germline values: CDR1 MNHNS, CDR2 SASEGT. The length of the CDR3 is 15 residues. DNA for the CDR3: TGTGCCAGCAGAACAGGGGTCGGGCTAGCGGCCATTCACTTCTTC. Protein product: CASRTGVGLAAIHFF.

There are many counts of this clonotype. The V and J genes are TRBV7-3 and TRBJ2-2, with D uncertain. This CDR3 spans 18 amino acids. In germline, CDR1 is SGHTA, CDR2 FQGTGA. With 2 bases removed from V and 0 bases from J, the gap between germline ends came to 16 bases. CDR3 protein: CASSLFPPGTTNTGELFF. The CDR3 nucleotides are TGTGCCAGCAGCTTATTCCCCCCTGGTACAACGAACACCGGGGAGCTGTTTTTT.

This clonotype came up a few times. V usage is TRBV19 and J usage is TRBJ2-1; 9 nucleotides line up with TRBD2. The CDR3 loop spans 16 amino acids. CDR1 is LNHDA, CDR2 SQIVND, per germline (reference sequence). The V and J ends lost 5 bases and 8 bases, in that order; junction bases with no gene match: 13. CDR3 residues: CASSPDRGRAGYEQFF. CDR3 nucleotide sequence: TGTGCCAGTAGTCCGGATCGCGGGAGGGCCGGTTATGAGCAGTTCTTC. Together with reference TRBV19 and TRBJ2-1, the CDR3 gives the full variable domain: DGGITQSPKYLFRKEGQNVTLSCEQNLNHDAMYWYRQDPGQGLRLIYYSQIVNDFQKGDIAEGYSVSREKKESFPLTVTSAQKNPTAFYLCASSPDRGRAGYEQFFGPGTRLTVL.

The V and J genes are TRBV15 and TRBJ2-5; D remains ambiguous. Deletions cut 0 bases from V and 1 base from J, with 6 bases between. The CDR3 has 14 residues. CDR1 is LNHNV and CDR2 is YYDKDF in the germline V gene (reference sequence). The CDR3 DNA reads TGTGCCACCAGCAGAGATCTGGCCCAAGAGACCCAGTACTTC. Encoded protein: CATSRDLAQETQYF.

This clonotype was counted only a few times. The chain is built from TRBV11-2 and TRBJ2-7; the D is unclear. This CDR3 is built from 12 residues. Deletions cut 6 bases from V and 4 bases from J, with 10 bases between. Germline loops: CDR1 SGHAT, CDR2 FQNNGV. The CDR3 loop reads CASSPQSYEQYV. Here the CDR3 DNA reads TGTGCCAGCAGTCCCCAGAGTTACGAGCAGTACGTC.